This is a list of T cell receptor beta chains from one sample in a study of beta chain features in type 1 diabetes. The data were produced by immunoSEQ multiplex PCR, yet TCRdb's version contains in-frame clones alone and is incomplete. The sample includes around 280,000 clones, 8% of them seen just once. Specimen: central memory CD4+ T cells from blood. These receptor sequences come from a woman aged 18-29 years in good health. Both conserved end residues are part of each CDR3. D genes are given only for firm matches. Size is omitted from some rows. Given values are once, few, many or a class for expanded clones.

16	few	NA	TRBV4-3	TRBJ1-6	TGCGCCAGCAGCCAAGATCATCGCCGGGATAATTCACCCCTCCACTTT	CASSQDHRRDNSPLHF
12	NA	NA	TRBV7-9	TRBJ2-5	TGTGCCAGCAGCTGGAGGCAAGAGACCCAGTACTTC	CASSWRQETQYF
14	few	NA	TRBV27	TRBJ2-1	TGTGCCAGCAGTTTCAGCGGGCAATACAATGAGCAGTTCTTC	CASSFSGQYNEQFF
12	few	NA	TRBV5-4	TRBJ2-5	TGTGCCAGCAGCCCCAACCAAGAGACCCAGTACTTC	CASSPNQETQYF
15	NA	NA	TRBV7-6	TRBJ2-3	TGTGCCAGCAGCTCTCGAGCGGGCCACACAGATACGCAGTATTTT	CASSSRAGHTDTQYF
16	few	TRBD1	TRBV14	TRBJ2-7	TGTGCCAGCAGCCATGACCGGACAGGGATTTCCTACGAGCAGTACTTC	CASSHDRTGISYEQYF
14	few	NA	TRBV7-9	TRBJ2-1	TGTGCCAGCAGCTTAAAAGGGTCGGGGGATGAGCAGTTCTTC	CASSLKGSGDEQFF
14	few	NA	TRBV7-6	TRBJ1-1	TGTGCCAGCAGCTTGGACAGAATGAACACTGAAGCTTTCTTT	CASSLDRMNTEAFF
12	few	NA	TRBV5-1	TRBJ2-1	TGCGCCAGCAGCATAGAGGGAAATGAGCAGTTCTTC	CASSIEGNEQFF
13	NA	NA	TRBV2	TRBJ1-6	TGTGCCAGCAGTGAACCGCTTAATTCACCCCTCCACTTT	CASSEPLNSPLHF
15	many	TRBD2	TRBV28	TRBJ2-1	TGTGCCAGCAGTTCCGCCGGGACTAGTCGGAATGAGCAGTTCTTC	CASSSAGTSRNEQFF
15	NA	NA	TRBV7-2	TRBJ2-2	TGTGCCAGCAGCTCCCGGGAAGGGGGCACCGGGGAGCTGTTTTTT	CASSSREGGTGELFF
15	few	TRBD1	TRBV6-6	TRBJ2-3	TGTGCCAGCAGCCGATTTATGGACAGGGGAGATACGCAGTATTTT	CASSRFMDRGDTQYF
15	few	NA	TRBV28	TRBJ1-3	TGTGCCAGCAGTTTTGGAGACATCACTGGAAACACCATATATTTT	CASSFGDITGNTIYF
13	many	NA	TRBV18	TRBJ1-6	TGTGCCAGCGCACGGGAATCGGATTCACCCCTCCACTTT	CASARESDSPLHF
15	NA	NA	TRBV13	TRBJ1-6	TGTGCCAGCAGCACCACACGAGGGGGGGATTCACCCCTCCACTTT	CASSTTRGGDSPLHF
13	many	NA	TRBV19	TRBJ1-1	TGTGCCAGTAGTATCCGACAGAACACTGAAGCTTTCTTT	CASSIRQNTEAFF
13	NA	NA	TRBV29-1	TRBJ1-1	TGCAGTTTTAGGGGTCCCCTGAACACTGAAGCTTTCTTT	CSFRGPLNTEAFF
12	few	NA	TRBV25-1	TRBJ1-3	TGTGCCAGCGGGGAGCCTGGAAACACCATATATTTT	CASGEPGNTIYF
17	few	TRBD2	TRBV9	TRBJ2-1	TGTGCCAGCAGCGTAGCTCGCCTAGCGGGGGGTTACAATGAGCAGTTCTTC	CASSVARLAGGYNEQFF
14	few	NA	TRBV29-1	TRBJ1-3	TGCAGCGTTGAACAAGGGGCTCCTGGAAACACCATATATTTT	CSVEQGAPGNTIYF
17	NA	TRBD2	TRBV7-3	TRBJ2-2	TGTGCCAGCAGCTTAACGGCGGCTAGCGGGAACACCGGGGAGCTGTTTTTT	CASSLTAASGNTGELFF
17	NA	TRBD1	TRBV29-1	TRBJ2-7	TGCAGCGTTGCTGGACGATCACAGGGGTTAGCTCTCTACGAGCAGTACTTC	CSVAGRSQGLALYEQYF
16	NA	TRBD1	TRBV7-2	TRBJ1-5	TGTGCCAGCAGCCCTAACCGGGACAGGGGTTCTCAGCCCCAGCATTTT	CASSPNRDRGSQPQHF
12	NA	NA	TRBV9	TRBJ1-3	TGTGCCAGCAGCGTAGACTCCTACACCATATATTTT	CASSVDSYTIYF
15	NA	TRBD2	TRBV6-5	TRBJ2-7	TGTGCCAGCAGTTCCGGGACTAGCGGGAGTAAAGGGCAGTACTTC	CASSSGTSGSKGQYF
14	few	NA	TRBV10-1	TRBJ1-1	TGCGCCAGCTTTACAGGGACGGTGAACACTGAAGCTTTCTTT	CASFTGTVNTEAFF
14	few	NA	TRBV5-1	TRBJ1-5	TGCGCCAGCAGTGGTGACAGCGCAAATCAGCCCCAGCATTTT	CASSGDSANQPQHF
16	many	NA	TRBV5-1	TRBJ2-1	TGCGCCAGCAGCTTTGGGGGAGCACGCGCGGATAGTGAGCAGTTCTTC	CASSFGGARADSEQFF
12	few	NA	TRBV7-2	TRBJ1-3	TGTGCCAGCAGCTCCCTGGGGAACACCATATATTTT	CASSSLGNTIYF
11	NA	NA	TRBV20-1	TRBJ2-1	TGCAGTGGGGGTTCCTACAATGAGCAGTTCTTC	CSGGSYNEQFF
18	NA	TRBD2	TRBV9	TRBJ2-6	TGTGCCAGCAGCCCCTTTAGCGGGTCACACTCTGGGGCCAACGTCCTGACTTTC	CASSPFSGSHSGANVLTF
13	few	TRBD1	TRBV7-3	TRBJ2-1	TGTGCCAGCAGCTCGGGACAGGGCAATGAGCAGTTCTTC	CASSSGQGNEQFF
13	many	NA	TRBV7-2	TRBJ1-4	TGTGCCAGCAGGTCACGGTTTAATGAAAAACTGTTTTTT	CASRSRFNEKLFF
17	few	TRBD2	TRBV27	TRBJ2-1	TGTGCCAGCAGTATGAGCGGGAGATCCTTCTCCTACAATGAGCAGTTCTTC	CASSMSGRSFSYNEQFF
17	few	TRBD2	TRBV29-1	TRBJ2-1	TGCAGCGTTGGTGGGACTAGCGGGAGGGCTTCCTACAATGAGCAGTTCTTC	CSVGGTSGRASYNEQFF
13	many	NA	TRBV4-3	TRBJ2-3	TGCGCCAGCAGCCAGAGAATAGCAGATACGCAGTATTTT	CASSQRIADTQYF
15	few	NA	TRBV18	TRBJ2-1	TGTGCCAGCTCACTGTCTTCGGGGTGGGACAATGAGCAGTTCTTC	CASSLSSGWDNEQFF
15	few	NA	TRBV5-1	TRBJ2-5	TGCGCCAGCGCTGACGAACGATCGGGTTCGGAGACCCAGTACTTC	CASADERSGSETQYF
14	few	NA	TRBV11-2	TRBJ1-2	TGTGCCAGCAGCTTAGATCCAGGGACATATGGCTACACCTTC	CASSLDPGTYGYTF
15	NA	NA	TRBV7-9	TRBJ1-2	TGTGCCAGCGGGGAATTCTGGACAGCTAACTATGGCTACACCTTC	CASGEFWTANYGYTF
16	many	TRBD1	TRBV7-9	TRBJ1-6	TGTGCCAGCAGCCAAACCCCGGGACAGGGGAATTCACCCCTCCACTTT	CASSQTPGQGNSPLHF
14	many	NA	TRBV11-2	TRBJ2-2	TGTGCCAGCAGCTTGCACAACCCCACCGGGGAGCTGTTTTTT	CASSLHNPTGELFF
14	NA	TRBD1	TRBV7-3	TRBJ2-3	TGTGCCAGCAGCTTCGGACAGGGAGGAGATACGCAGTATTTT	CASSFGQGGDTQYF
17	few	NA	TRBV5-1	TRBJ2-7	TGCGCCAGCAGCTTTGCCGGGGCCAACACTTGGACCTACGAGCAGTACTTC	CASSFAGANTWTYEQYF
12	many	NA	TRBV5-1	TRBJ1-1	TGCGCCAGCAGCTTGGGGACAGTCGAAGCTTTCTTT	CASSLGTVEAFF